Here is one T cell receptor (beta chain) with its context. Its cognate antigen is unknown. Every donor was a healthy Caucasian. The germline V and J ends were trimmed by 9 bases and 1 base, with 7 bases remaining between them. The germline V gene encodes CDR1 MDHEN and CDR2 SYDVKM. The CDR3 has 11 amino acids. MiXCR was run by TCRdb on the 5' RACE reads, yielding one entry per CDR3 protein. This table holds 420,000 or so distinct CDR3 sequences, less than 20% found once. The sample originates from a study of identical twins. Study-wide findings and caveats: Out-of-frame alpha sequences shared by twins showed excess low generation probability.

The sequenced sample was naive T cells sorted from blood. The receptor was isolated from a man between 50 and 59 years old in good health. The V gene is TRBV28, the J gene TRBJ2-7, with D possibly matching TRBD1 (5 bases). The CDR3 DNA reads TGTGCCAGTGACAGTTCCTACGAGCAGTACTTC. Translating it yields CASDSSYEQYF.